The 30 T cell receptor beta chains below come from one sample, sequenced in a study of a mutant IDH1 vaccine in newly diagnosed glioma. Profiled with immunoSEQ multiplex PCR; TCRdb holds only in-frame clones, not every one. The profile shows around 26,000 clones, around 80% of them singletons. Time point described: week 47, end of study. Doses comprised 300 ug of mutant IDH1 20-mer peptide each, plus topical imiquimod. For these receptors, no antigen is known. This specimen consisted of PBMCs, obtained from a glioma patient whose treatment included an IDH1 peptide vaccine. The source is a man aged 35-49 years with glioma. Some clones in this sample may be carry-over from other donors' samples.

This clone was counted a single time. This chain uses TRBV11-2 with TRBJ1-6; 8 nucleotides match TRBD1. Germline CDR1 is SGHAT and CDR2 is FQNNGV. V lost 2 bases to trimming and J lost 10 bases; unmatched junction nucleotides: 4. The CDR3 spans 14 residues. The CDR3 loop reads CASSLQGAGSPLHF. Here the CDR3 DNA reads TGTGCCAGCAGCTTACAGGGGGCCGGGTCACCCCTCCACTTT.

The DNA for the CDR3 is TGTGCCAGTAGGGAACCGGGAAGTAACACTGAAGCTTTCTTT. Translating gives CASREPGSNTEAFF. The chain links TRBV19 to TRBJ1-1; D is ambiguous. The CDR3 totals 14 residues. Looked up from germline, CDR1 is LNHDA and CDR2 is SQIVND (reference sequence). Trimming removed 6 bases from V and 2 bases from J, with 13 bases in between.

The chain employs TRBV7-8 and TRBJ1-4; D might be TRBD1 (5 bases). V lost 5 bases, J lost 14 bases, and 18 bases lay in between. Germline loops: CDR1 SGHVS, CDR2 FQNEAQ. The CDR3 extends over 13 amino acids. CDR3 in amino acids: CASSHRNQGGLFF. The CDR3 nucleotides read TGTGCCAGCAGCCACCGAAATCAGGGAGGTCTGTTTTTT.

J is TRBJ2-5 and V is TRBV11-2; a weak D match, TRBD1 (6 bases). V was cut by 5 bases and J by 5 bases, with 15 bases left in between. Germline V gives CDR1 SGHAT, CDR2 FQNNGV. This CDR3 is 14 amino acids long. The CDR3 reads CASSEDSAVETQYF. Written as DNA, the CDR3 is TGTGCCAGCAGCGAGGACAGCGCGGTTGAGACCCAGTACTTC.

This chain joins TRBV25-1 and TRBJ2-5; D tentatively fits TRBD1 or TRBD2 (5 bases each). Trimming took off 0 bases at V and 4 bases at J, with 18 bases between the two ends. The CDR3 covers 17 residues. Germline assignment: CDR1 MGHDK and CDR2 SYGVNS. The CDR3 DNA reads TGTGCCAGCAGTGAATATGCGGGCAGGGAAAGACTAGAGACCCAGTACTTC. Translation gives CASSEYAGRERLETQYF.

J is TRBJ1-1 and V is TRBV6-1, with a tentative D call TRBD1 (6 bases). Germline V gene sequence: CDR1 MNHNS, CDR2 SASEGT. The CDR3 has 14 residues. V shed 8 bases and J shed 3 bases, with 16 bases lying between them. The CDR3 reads CASSLLGGDTEAFF. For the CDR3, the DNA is TGTGCCAGCTCACTTTTAGGGGGAGACACTGAAGCTTTCTTT.

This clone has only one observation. The CDR3 sequence: CASSPGRNDYGYTF. The CDR3 nucleotides are TGTGCCAGCTCACCAGGCAGAAACGACTATGGCTACACCTTC. The rearrangement joins TRBV18 to TRBJ1-2; D gene unclear. The V and J ends lost 2 bases and 3 bases respectively, with 10 bases between them. The length of the CDR3 is 14 residues. Germline CDR1 and CDR2: KGHSH and LQKENI.

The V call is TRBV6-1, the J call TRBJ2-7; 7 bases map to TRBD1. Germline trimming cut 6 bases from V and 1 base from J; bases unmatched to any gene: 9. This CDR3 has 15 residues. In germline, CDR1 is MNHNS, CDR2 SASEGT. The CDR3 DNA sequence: TGTGCCAGCAGGGTTAGGACAGGTGGGTCCTACGAGCAGTACTTC. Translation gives CASRVRTGGSYEQYF.

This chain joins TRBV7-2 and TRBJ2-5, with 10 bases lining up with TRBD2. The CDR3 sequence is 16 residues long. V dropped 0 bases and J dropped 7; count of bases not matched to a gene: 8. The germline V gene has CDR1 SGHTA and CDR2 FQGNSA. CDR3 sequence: CASSLAGTSVFGTQYF. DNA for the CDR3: TGTGCCAGCAGCTTAGCCGGGACTAGCGTATTCGGGACCCAGTACTTC.

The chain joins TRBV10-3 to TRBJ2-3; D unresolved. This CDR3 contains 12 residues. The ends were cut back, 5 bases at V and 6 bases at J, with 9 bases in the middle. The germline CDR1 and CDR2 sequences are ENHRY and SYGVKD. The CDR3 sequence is CAISLDRDTQYF. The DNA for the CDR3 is TGTGCCATCAGTTTAGATAGGGATACGCAGTATTTT.

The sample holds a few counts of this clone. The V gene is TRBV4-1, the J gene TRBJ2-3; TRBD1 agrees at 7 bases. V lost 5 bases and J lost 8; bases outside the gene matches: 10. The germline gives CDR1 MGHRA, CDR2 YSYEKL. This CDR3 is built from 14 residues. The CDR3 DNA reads TGCGCCAGCAGCTCCCCTACAGGGGATGGTACGCAGTATTTT. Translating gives CASSSPTGDGTQYF.

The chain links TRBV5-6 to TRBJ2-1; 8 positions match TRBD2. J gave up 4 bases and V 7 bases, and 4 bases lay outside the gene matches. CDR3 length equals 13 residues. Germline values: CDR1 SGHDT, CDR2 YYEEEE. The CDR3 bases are TGTGCCAGCCGGGGGGGCCTATACAATGAGCAGTTCTTC. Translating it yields CASRGGLYNEQFF. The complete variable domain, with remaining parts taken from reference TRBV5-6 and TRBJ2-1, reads DAGVTQSPTHLIKTRGQQVTLRCSPKSGHDTVSWYQQALGQGPQFIFQYYEEEERQRGNFPDRFSGHQFPNYSSELNVNALLLGDSALYLCASRGGLYNEQFFGPGTRLTVL.

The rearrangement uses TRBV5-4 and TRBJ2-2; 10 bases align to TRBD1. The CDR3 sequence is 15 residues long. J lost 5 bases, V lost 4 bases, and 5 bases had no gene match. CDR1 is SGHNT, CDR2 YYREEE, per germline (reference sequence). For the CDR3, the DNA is TGTGCCAGCAGCGGAGTGGACAGGGGGACCGGGGAGCTGTTTTTT. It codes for CASSGVDRGTGELFF.

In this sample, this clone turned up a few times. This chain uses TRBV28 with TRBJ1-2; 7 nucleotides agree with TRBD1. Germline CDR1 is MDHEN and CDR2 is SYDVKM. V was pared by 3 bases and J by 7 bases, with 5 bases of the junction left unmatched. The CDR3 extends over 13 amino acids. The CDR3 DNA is TGTGCCAGCAGTTTTGACAGGGCGGGTGGCTACACCTTC. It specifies CASSFDRAGGYTF.

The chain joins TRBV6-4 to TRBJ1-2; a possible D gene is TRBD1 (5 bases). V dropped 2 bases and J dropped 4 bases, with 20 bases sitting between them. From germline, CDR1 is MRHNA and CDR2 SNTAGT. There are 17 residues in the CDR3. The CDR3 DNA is TGTGCCAGCAGTGACAGGATCAACCGGGGCGGTGGCTATGGCTACACCTTC. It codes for CASSDRINRGGGYGYTF.

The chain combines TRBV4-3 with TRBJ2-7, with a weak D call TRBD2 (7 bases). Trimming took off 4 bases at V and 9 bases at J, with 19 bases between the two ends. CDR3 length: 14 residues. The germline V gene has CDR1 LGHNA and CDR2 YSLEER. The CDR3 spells CASSPTLGGRGQYF. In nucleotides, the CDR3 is TGCGCCAGCAGCCCAACATTGGGGGGGCGAGGGCAGTACTTC.

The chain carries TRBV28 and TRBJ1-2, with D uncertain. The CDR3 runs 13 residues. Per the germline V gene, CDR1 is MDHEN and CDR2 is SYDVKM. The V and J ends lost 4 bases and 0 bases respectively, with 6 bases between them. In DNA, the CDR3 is TGTGCCAGCAGTTGGAGAGCTAACTATGGCTACACCTTC. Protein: CASSWRANYGYTF.

The CDR3 region has the DNA TGCGCCAGCAGCCAAGACGCAAGTTCCTACGAGCAGTACTTC. Its protein is CASSQDASSYEQYF. The genes are TRBV4-3 and TRBJ2-7; D is undetermined. With 0 bases removed from V and 1 base from J, the gap between germline ends came to 7 bases. Germline V gene data show CDR1 as LGHNA and CDR2 as YSLEER. The CDR3 has 14 residues.

As DNA, the CDR3 is TGTGCCAGCAGTTACGCCCGACGGAACACTGAAGCTTTCTTT. Translating gives CASSYARRNTEAFF. The V call is TRBV6-5, the J call TRBJ1-1; D is undetermined. Germline V CDR1 and CDR2: MNHEY, SVGAGI. CDR3 size: 14 residues. Deletions cut 2 bases from V and 1 base from J, with 8 bases between.

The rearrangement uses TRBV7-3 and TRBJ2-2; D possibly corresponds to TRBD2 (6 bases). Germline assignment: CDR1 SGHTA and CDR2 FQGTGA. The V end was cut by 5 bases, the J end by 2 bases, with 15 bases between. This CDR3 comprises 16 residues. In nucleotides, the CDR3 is TGTGCCAGCAGCCCCACCCCGGGAGTAAACACCGGGGAGCTGTTTTTT. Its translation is CASSPTPGVNTGELFF.

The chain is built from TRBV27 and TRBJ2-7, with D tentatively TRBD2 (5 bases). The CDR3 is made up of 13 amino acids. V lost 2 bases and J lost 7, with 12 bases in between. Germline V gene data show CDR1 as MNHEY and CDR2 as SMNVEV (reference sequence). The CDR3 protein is CASSLVAPGEQYF. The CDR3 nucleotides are TGTGCCAGCAGTTTAGTCGCCCCGGGAGAGCAGTACTTC.

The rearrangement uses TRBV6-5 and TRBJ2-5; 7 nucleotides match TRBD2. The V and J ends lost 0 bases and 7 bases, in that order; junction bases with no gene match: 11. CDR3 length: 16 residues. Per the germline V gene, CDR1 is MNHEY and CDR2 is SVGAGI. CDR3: CASSYSGRGREGTQYF. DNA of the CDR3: TGTGCCAGCAGTTACTCGGGGCGGGGGAGGGAAGGGACCCAGTACTTC.

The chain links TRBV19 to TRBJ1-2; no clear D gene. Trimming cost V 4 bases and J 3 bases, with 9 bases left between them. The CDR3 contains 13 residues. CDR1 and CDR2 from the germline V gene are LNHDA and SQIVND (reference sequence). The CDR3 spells CASSTRTDYGYTF. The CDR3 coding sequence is TGTGCCAGTAGTACCCGGACGGACTATGGCTACACCTTC.

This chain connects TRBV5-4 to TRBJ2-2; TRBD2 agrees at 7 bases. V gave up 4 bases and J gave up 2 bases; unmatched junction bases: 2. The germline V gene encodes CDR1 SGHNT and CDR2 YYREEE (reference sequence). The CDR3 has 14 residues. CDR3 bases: TGTGCCAGCAGCCCTAGCGGAAACACCGGGGAGCTGTTTTTT. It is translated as CASSPSGNTGELFF.

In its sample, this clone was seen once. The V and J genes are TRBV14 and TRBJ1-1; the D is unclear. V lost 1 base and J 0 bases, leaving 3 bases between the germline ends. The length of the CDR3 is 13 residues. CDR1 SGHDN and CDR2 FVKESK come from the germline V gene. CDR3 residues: CASSQGVNTEAFF. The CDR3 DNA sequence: TGTGCCAGCAGCCAAGGGGTGAACACTGAAGCTTTCTTT.

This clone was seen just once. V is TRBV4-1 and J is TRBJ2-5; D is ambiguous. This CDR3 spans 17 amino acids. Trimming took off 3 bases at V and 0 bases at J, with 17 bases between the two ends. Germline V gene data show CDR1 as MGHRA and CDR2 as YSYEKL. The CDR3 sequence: CASSQMMFSQHQETQYF. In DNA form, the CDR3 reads TGCGCCAGCAGCCAGATGATGTTCTCCCAGCACCAAGAGACCCAGTACTTC.

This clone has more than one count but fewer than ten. The CDR3 coding sequence is TGTGCCAGCAGCCCAACGAACTCTGGGGCCAACGTCCTGACTTTC. Translated, it gives CASSPTNSGANVLTF. The rearrangement joins TRBV28 to TRBJ2-6, with D unresolved. The CDR3 totals 15 residues. Trimming pared 6 bases from V and 0 bases from J, leaving 9 bases between. The germline CDR1 and CDR2 sequences are MDHEN and SYDVKM.

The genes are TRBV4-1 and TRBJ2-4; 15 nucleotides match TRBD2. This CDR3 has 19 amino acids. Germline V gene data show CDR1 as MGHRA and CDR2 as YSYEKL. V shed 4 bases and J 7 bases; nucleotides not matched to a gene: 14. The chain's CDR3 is CASSRTIAGTSGGRNIQYF. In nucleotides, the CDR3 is TGCGCCAGCAGCCGTACAATCGCCGGGACTAGCGGGGGGAGGAACATTCAGTACTTC.

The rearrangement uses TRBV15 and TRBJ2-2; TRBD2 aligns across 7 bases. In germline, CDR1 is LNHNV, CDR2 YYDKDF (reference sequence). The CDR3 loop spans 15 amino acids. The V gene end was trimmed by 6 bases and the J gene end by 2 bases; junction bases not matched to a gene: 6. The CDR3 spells CATRAPGGNTGELFF. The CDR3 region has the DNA TGTGCCACCAGGGCCCCGGGGGGTAACACCGGGGAGCTGTTTTTT.

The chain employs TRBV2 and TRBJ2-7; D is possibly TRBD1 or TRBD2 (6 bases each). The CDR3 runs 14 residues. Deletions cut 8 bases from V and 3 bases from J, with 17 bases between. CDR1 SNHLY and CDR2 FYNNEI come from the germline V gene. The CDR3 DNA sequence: TGTGCCAGCGTTGGAGGGGGAGGTATCTACGAGCAGTACTTC. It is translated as CASVGGGGIYEQYF. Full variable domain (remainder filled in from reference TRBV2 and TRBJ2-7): EPEVTQTPSHQVTQMGQEVILRCVPISNHLYFYWYRQILGQKVEFLVSFYNNEISEKSEIFDDQFSVERPDGSNFTLKIRSTKLEDSAMYFCASVGGGGIYEQYFGPGTRLTVT.